These 25 T cell receptor beta chains were all obtained from the same sample, sequenced in a study of cytomegalovirus exposure and HLA in healthy donors. The study ran its PCR with 60 Vbeta and 13 Jbeta primers. Only in-frame clones appear in the TCRdb table, and some are missing; sequencing was by immunoSEQ multiplex PCR. The table includes about 140,000 clones, 82% detected once. The sequenced material came from PBMCs. All receptors come from a young man in good health and CMV-seropositive.

The chain carries TRBV15 and TRBJ2-1; D might be TRBD2 (6 bases). This CDR3 spans 17 amino acids. V dropped 0 bases and J dropped 3 bases, with 15 bases sitting between them. Per the germline V gene, CDR1 is LNHNV and CDR2 is YYDKDF (reference sequence). CDR3 sequence reads: CATSRDPRREYYNEQFF. The CDR3 nucleotides read TGTGCCACCAGCAGAGATCCTCGGCGGGAATACTACAATGAGCAGTTCTTC. Full variable domain (remainder filled in from reference TRBV15 and TRBJ2-1): DAMVIQNPRYQVTQFGKPVTLSCSQTLNHNVMYWYQQKSSQAPKLLFHYYDKDFNNEADTPDNFQSRRPNTSFCFLDIRSPGLGDTAMYLCATSRDPRREYYNEQFFGPGTRLTVL.

J is TRBJ2-7 and V is TRBV6-5; 8 positions agree with TRBD1. V lost 6 bases, J lost 7 bases, and 11 bases stayed unmatched. Germline V gene sequence: CDR1 MNHEY, CDR2 SVGAGI. This CDR3 spans 14 amino acids. The CDR3 protein is CASRDTGGRLEQYF. DNA of the CDR3: TGTGCCAGCAGGGACACAGGGGGTCGTTTGGAGCAGTACTTC.

The rearrangement uses TRBV25-1 and TRBJ1-2; the D gene is possibly TRBD1 (5 bases). This CDR3 has 12 amino acids. The germline V gene has CDR1 MGHDK and CDR2 SYGVNS. V was trimmed by 11 bases and J by 5 bases, leaving 15 bases between them. CDR3 DNA: TGTGCCGCGAGCGGGACGGTATATGGCTACACCTTC. Its translation: CAASGTVYGYTF.

This clone appeared once. V is TRBV28 and J is TRBJ2-1; 9 nucleotides match TRBD1. The J segment lost 8 bases and the V segment lost 3 bases, leaving 14 bases of the junction unmatched. This CDR3 has 17 amino acids. CDR1 is MDHEN, CDR2 SYDVKM, per germline. The CDR3 loop is CASSFGPLTGGVYEQFF. For the CDR3, the DNA is TGTGCCAGCAGTTTTGGCCCTCTTACAGGGGGCGTTTATGAGCAGTTCTTC.

This chain connects TRBV7-9 to TRBJ1-2, with 12 nucleotides matching TRBD1. Trimming took 2 bases from V and 8 from J; bases not matched to a gene: 9. In germline, CDR1 is SEHNR, CDR2 FQNEAQ (reference sequence). This CDR3 comprises 16 residues. The CDR3 spells CASSLNQWDRGQGYTF. Written as DNA, the CDR3 is TGTGCCAGCAGCTTAAATCAGTGGGACAGGGGGCAGGGCTACACCTTC.

The rearrangement joins TRBV6-1 to TRBJ2-5, with 8 bases aligning to TRBD2. V was pared by 5 bases and J by 3 bases, with 8 bases of the junction left unmatched. The CDR3 loop spans 15 amino acids. CDR1 MNHNS and CDR2 SASEGT come from the germline V gene. The CDR3 region is CASSFSGTVEETQYF. The DNA for the CDR3 is TGTGCCAGCAGTTTTAGCGGGACTGTGGAAGAGACCCAGTACTTC.

CDR3 in amino acids: CASSSGTGVYEQYF. CDR3 DNA sequence: TGTGCCAGCAGTTCCGGGACAGGGGTCTACGAGCAGTACTTC. V is TRBV28 and J is TRBJ2-7; TRBD1 aligns across 10 bases. This CDR3 has 14 amino acids. The germline gives CDR1 MDHEN, CDR2 SYDVKM. Trimming took 4 bases from V and 3 from J; bases not matched to a gene: 3.

The chain uses TRBV5-1 and TRBJ2-5; 7 bases agree with TRBD1. From germline, CDR1 is SGHRS and CDR2 YFSETQ. This CDR3 is built from 14 residues. The V and J ends lost 4 bases and 2 bases, in that order; junction bases with no gene match: 5. CDR3 sequence reads: CASSTTGWQETQYF. In DNA, the CDR3 is TGCGCCAGCAGCACGACAGGGTGGCAAGAGACCCAGTACTTC.

The chain combines TRBV5-4 with TRBJ2-7; D unclear. CDR3 length: 15 amino acids. Germline V lookup: CDR1 SGHNT, CDR2 YYREEE (reference sequence). V was clipped by 3 bases and J by 4 bases, with 17 bases between them. CDR3 nucleotide sequence: TGTGCCAGCAGCTCGGCGGCGGCAGATGGATACGAGCAGTACTTC. Translated: CASSSAAADGYEQYF. Filled out from reference TRBV5-4 and TRBJ2-7, the complete variable domain reads ETGVTQSPTHLIKTRGQQVTLRCSSQSGHNTVSWYQQALGQGPQFIFQYYREEENGRGNFPPRFSGLQFPNYSSELNVNALELDDSALYLCASSSAAADGYEQYFGPGTRLTVT.

As DNA, the CDR3 is TGCGCCAGCAGCGACCTAGCAGATACGCAGTATTTT. It translates to CASSDLADTQYF. The genes are TRBV5-1 and TRBJ2-3; D remains unclear. This CDR3 contains 12 residues. Germline lookup yields CDR1 SGHRS and CDR2 YFSETQ. Trimming cost V 4 bases and J 4 bases, with 7 bases left between them.

The chain carries TRBV27 and TRBJ2-1; D is unclear. The CDR3 is 12 residues long. Germline V gene data show CDR1 as MNHEY and CDR2 as SMNVEV (reference sequence). The V end lost 3 bases, the J end lost 5 bases, and 5 bases lay between the germline ends. The CDR3, as DNA: TGTGCCAGCAGTTTCCCTGACAATGAGCAGTTCTTC. Translated, it gives CASSFPDNEQFF.

V usage is TRBV6-1 and J usage is TRBJ1-1, with D perhaps matching TRBD1 (6 bases). Trimming removed 6 bases at V and 1 base at J, with 12 bases between. Germline values: CDR1 MNHNS, CDR2 SASEGT. CDR3 length: 14 amino acids. CDR3 nucleotides: TGTGCCAGCAGCCGACAGGCGTGGAACACTGAAGCTTTCTTT. This sequence encodes CASSRQAWNTEAFF.

This chain uses TRBV19 with TRBJ1-2, with TRBD1 as a possible D gene (6 bases). The CDR3 runs 14 residues. The V and J ends lost 7 bases and 3 bases respectively, with 15 bases between them. Germline-derived CDR1 and CDR2 are LNHDA and SQIVND (reference sequence). CDR3 in DNA: TGTGCCAGTACCGAGGACAGCATATACTATGGCTACACCTTC. This codes for CASTEDSIYYGYTF. Complete variable domain (other parts from reference TRBV19 and TRBJ1-2): DGGITQSPKYLFRKEGQNVTLSCEQNLNHDAMYWYRQDPGQGLRLIYYSQIVNDFQKGDIAEGYSVSREKKESFPLTVTSAQKNPTAFYLCASTEDSIYYGYTFGSGTRLTVV.

This chain uses TRBV5-1 with TRBJ1-1; D gene unclear. This CDR3 is built from 15 residues. The germline V gene has CDR1 SGHRS and CDR2 YFSETQ. Trimming shortened V by 1 base and J by 0 bases, and 10 bases separated the two germline ends. The CDR3 loop reads CASSLRGSLNTEAFF. The DNA for the CDR3 is TGCGCCAGCAGCTTGAGAGGCAGCCTGAACACTGAAGCTTTCTTT.

The chain is built from TRBV6-5 and TRBJ2-1; TRBD2 matches 7 bases. There are 15 residues in the CDR3. Germline V gene sequence: CDR1 MNHEY, CDR2 SVGAGI. V dropped 8 bases and J dropped 4; count of bases not matched to a gene: 11. The CDR3 loop is CASRERLASYNEQFF. CDR3 bases: TGTGCCAGCCGGGAGAGACTAGCTAGTTACAATGAGCAGTTCTTC.

The chain joins TRBV7-8 to TRBJ1-3; the D is unclear. Trimming shortened V by 4 bases and J by 0 bases, and 7 bases separated the two germline ends. Germline V gene lookup returns CDR1 SGHVS and CDR2 FQNEAQ. The CDR3 runs to 14 residues. The CDR3 region has the DNA TGTGCCAGCAGCTACACGGGCTCTGGAAACACCATATATTTT. Protein: CASSYTGSGNTIYF.

The CDR3 is CASSYGGGEGKAFF. The CDR3 nucleotides read TGTGCCAGCAGTTACGGGGGAGGGGAAGGTAAAGCTTTCTTT. The J gene is TRBJ1-1, the V gene TRBV6-5; TRBD1 is a possible D gene (5 bases). The V and J ends lost 2 bases and 9 bases respectively, with 16 bases between them. This CDR3 comprises 14 residues. Germline CDR1 MNHEY, CDR2 SVGAGI.

Only one count was recorded for this clone. CDR3 sequence (DNA): TGCGCCAGCAGCCCCTCCGGGGCCGGGGAGCTGTTTTTT. Its translation: CASSPSGAGELFF. This rearrangement joins TRBV5-1 to TRBJ2-2; TRBD2 is a possible D gene (5 bases). Germline values: CDR1 SGHRS, CDR2 YFSETQ. The CDR3 loop spans 13 amino acids. The V gene lost 4 bases and the J gene lost 6 bases, with 10 bases spanning the gap.

This clone has just one count. The chain couples TRBV28 to TRBJ1-5, with 8 nucleotides matching TRBD1. The CDR3 is 13 amino acids. Trimming took 5 bases from V and 6 from J; bases not matched to a gene: 3. Per germline, CDR1 MDHEN and CDR2 SYDVKM. CDR3 bases: TGTGCCAGCAGTCGACAGGGGAGTCAGCCCCAGCATTTT. As protein: CASSRQGSQPQHF.

The genes are TRBV4-1 and TRBJ2-7; TRBD1 matches at 8 bases. The CDR3 runs to 14 residues. J was trimmed by 2 bases and V by 1 base; bases with no gene match: 1. Germline CDR1 reads MGHRA; CDR2 reads YSYEKL. Written as DNA, the CDR3 is TGCGCCAGCAGCCAAGTGACAGGGGCCTACGAGCAGTACTTC. Translation gives CASSQVTGAYEQYF.

This chain joins TRBV27 and TRBJ2-7; 10 bases are a match to TRBD2. This CDR3 has 15 residues. V lost 6 bases, J lost 3 bases, and 8 bases stayed unmatched. The germline V gene encodes CDR1 MNHEY and CDR2 SMNVEV (reference sequence). This chain's CDR3 is CASRPTSGIIYEQYF. CDR3 bases: TGTGCCAGCAGACCAACTAGCGGGATCATCTACGAGCAGTACTTC.

V is TRBV7-8 and J is TRBJ1-2, with 7 positions matching TRBD1. Unmatched junction bases numbered 4, after V lost 3 bases and J lost 3 bases. This CDR3 is 14 amino acids long. Per germline, CDR1 SGHVS and CDR2 FQNEAQ. CDR3 sequence (DNA): TGTGCCAGCAGCTTTGTAACAGGGGACTATGGCTACACCTTC. Translation gives CASSFVTGDYGYTF.

This chain connects TRBV28 to TRBJ1-1, with unresolved D. Trimming took off 6 bases at V and 8 bases at J, with 13 bases between the two ends. The germline CDR1 and CDR2 sequences are MDHEN and SYDVKM. The CDR3 sequence is 12 residues long. DNA of the CDR3: TGTGCCAGCAGCCTACTAACATCAGAAGCTTTCTTT. Encoded protein: CASSLLTSEAFF.

The rearrangement uses TRBV5-1 and TRBJ1-2; D is uncertain. This CDR3 comprises 14 residues. Per germline, CDR1 SGHRS and CDR2 YFSETQ. V was cut by 0 bases and J by 2 bases, with 8 bases left in between. CDR3 DNA sequence: TGCGCCAGCAGCTTGGAACCGGGAAACTATGGCTACACCTTC. Translation gives CASSLEPGNYGYTF.

The J gene is TRBJ2-1, the V gene TRBV29-1; 7 nucleotides match TRBD2. Looked up from germline, CDR1 is SQVTM and CDR2 is ANQGSEA. The CDR3 covers 15 residues. The V and J ends lost 3 bases and 8 bases, in that order; junction bases with no gene match: 13. CDR3 region: CSVDALAERVDEQFF. The CDR3 DNA reads as TGCAGCGTTGATGCCCTAGCGGAGAGGGTTGATGAGCAGTTCTTC.